Following are 20 T cell receptor beta chains from one sample sequenced in a study of tumour-infiltrating T cells in Burkitt lymphoma. Clones were read by immunoSEQ multiplex PCR, and TCRdb kept only the in-frame ones, dropping some. The sample includes about 7,000 clones, about 17% of them seen just once. The sequencing sample was made of tumor tissue. Receptor source: a human donor with diffuse large B-cell lymphoma.

The J gene is TRBJ2-7, the V gene TRBV29-1; 7 bases match TRBD1. This CDR3 region has 13 residues. With 1 base clipped from V and 6 bases from J, the junction kept 6 bases outside the gene matches. Germline assignment: CDR1 SQVTM and CDR2 ANQGSEA. CDR3 sequence: CSVEGQGTLEQYF. Here the CDR3 DNA reads TGCAGCGTTGAAGGACAGGGTACGCTCGAGCAGTACTTC.

A few counts support this clone. V and J are TRBV6-6 and TRBJ1-2, with D perhaps TRBD1 (6 bases). With 4 bases removed from V and 4 bases from J, the gap between germline ends came to 13 bases. Per germline, CDR1 MNHNY and CDR2 SVGAGI (reference sequence). This CDR3 comprises 14 residues. CDR3: CASSFEQGSYGYTF. CDR3 nucleotides: TGTGCCAGCAGTTTCGAACAGGGTAGCTATGGCTACACCTTC.

Concerning this clone itself: An end of the junction does not agree with germline; a read error may underlie this. V usage is TRBV7-8 and J usage is TRBJ1-1, with D unclear. CDR3 length equals 12 residues. CDR1 SGHVS and CDR2 FQNEAQ come from the germline V gene. The CDR3 sequence: CASSLTLAETFF. Here the CDR3 DNA reads TGTGCCAGCAGCTTAACGTTAGCTGAAACTTTCTTT.

This clone occurred a few times. The chain recombines TRBV4-1 with TRBJ1-5, with no clear D. The CDR3 contains 16 residues. V lost 0 bases to trimming and J lost 0 bases, with 9 bases between them. Germline V gives CDR1 MGHRA, CDR2 YSYEKL. CDR3 sequence reads: CASSQDHTTSNQPQHF. CDR3 bases: TGCGCCAGCAGCCAAGATCACACGACTAGCAATCAGCCCCAGCATTTT.

The gene calls are TRBV19 and TRBJ1-4; D perhaps matches TRBD1 (5 bases). Trimming took 7 bases from V and 7 from J, leaving 16 bases between them. The germline gives CDR1 LNHDA, CDR2 SQIVND (reference sequence). The CDR3 has 14 residues. Here the CDR3 DNA reads TGTGCCAGTACCCCCGGGGGTATGAGTGAAAAACTGTTTTTT. This encodes CASTPGGMSEKLFF.

This clone was observed a few times. This chain joins TRBV6-5 and TRBJ2-3; perhaps D is TRBD1 or TRBD2 (5 bases each). Trimming shortened V by 0 bases and J by 2 bases, and 9 bases separated the two germline ends. CDR1 is MNHEY and CDR2 is SVGAGI in the germline V gene. This CDR3 comprises 15 residues. CDR3 protein: CASSYSKGTTDTQYF. The CDR3 nucleotides are TGTGCCAGCAGTTACTCTAAGGGGACCACAGATACGCAGTATTTT.

A few counts support this clone. The chain is built from TRBV29-1 and TRBJ1-4; a weak D match, TRBD1 (6 bases). Germline V CDR1 and CDR2: SQVTM, ANQGSEA. This CDR3 contains 15 residues. Deletions cut 4 bases from V and 0 bases from J, with 12 bases between. CDR3 in amino acids: CSVAPQGSTNEKLFF. As DNA, the CDR3 is TGCAGCGTTGCACCACAGGGATCAACTAATGAAAAACTGTTTTTT. Full variable domain (remainder filled in from reference TRBV29-1 and TRBJ1-4): SAVISQKPSRDICQRGTSLTIQCQVDSQVTMMFWYRQQPGQSLTLIATANQGSEATYESGFVIDKFPISRPNLTFSTLTVSNMSPEDSSIYLCSVAPQGSTNEKLFFGSGTQLSVL.

The DNA of the CDR3 is TGTGCCAGCAGCTTAGGGGGCGGAATGAGCTCCTACAATGAGCAGTTCTTC. Translating it yields CASSLGGGMSSYNEQFF. V is TRBV7-8 and J is TRBJ2-1, with D possibly matching TRBD1 (5 bases). CDR3 length: 17 amino acids. Trimming took 1 base from V and 0 from J, leaving 13 bases between them. The germline V gene encodes CDR1 SGHVS and CDR2 FQNEAQ.

The chain uses TRBV7-2 and TRBJ2-3; TRBD2 might be the D (6 bases). Germline lookup yields CDR1 SGHTA and CDR2 FQGNSA. The CDR3 length is 14 residues. The V end was cut by 2 bases, the J end by 10 bases, with 16 bases between. The CDR3 bases are TGTGCCAGCAGCTTATTAATGTGGGAGGAGGCGCAGTATTTT. It encodes CASSLLMWEEAQYF.

The chain links TRBV4-1 to TRBJ2-7, with D possibly being TRBD2 (5 bases). The germline CDR1 and CDR2 sequences are MGHRA and YSYEKL. The CDR3 length is 14 residues. V lost 8 bases to trimming and J lost 1 base, with 15 bases between them. CDR3 region: CASLGERRSYEQYF. The CDR3 bases are TGCGCCAGCCTTGGGGAGAGGCGGTCCTACGAGCAGTACTTC.

This clone was seen a few times. This chain connects TRBV6-5 to TRBJ2-2; 10 bases are a match to TRBD2. Germline lookup yields CDR1 MNHEY and CDR2 SVGAGI. V lost 6 bases and J lost 5; bases outside the gene matches: 6. The CDR3 extends over 15 amino acids. The DNA for the CDR3 is TGTGCCAGCAGACCGCTAGCGGGAGTTACCGGGGAGCTGTTTTTT. It codes for CASRPLAGVTGELFF.

This clone was counted between two and nine times. This rearrangement joins TRBV9 to TRBJ2-3, with TRBD2 as a possible D gene (6 bases). The CDR3 totals 13 residues. V lost 3 bases and J 4 bases, leaving 9 bases between the germline ends. Germline V gene sequence: CDR1 SGDLS, CDR2 YYNGEE. The CDR3, as DNA: TGTGCCAGCAGCGCGGGGGTCCCAGATACGCAGTATTTT. Translating gives CASSAGVPDTQYF.

This clone was observed a handful of times. CDR3 nucleotide sequence: TGTGCCAGCAGCCGTCGGGGAGAAGAGACCCAGTACTTC. Protein sequence: CASSRRGEETQYF. This rearrangement joins TRBV11-1 to TRBJ2-5, with a possible D match to TRBD2 (5 bases). Trimming left V 5 bases short and J 3 bases short, with 10 bases between. This CDR3 region has 13 residues. Germline CDR1 is SGHAT and CDR2 is FQDESV (reference sequence).

This chain links TRBV4-2 with TRBJ1-3, with TRBD1 as a possible D gene (6 bases). Per the germline V gene, CDR1 is LGHNA and CDR2 is YNFKEQ. The V gene lost 0 bases and the J gene lost 5 bases, with 17 bases spanning the gap. This CDR3 is built from 17 residues. CDR3 nucleotides: TGTGCCAGCAGCCAAGAATGGGGGTCTACAGGGCGAAACACCATATATTTT. This codes for CASSQEWGSTGRNTIYF.

This clone was detected only a few times. This chain joins TRBV6-5 and TRBJ2-5, with a weak D call TRBD1 (5 bases). V was shortened by 0 bases and J by 5 bases, with 13 bases between the two germline ends. The CDR3 is 15 amino acids. The germline gives CDR1 MNHEY, CDR2 SVGAGI. The CDR3 coding sequence is TGTGCCAGCAGTTACTCGGGGCAGCCTGGGGAGACCCAGTACTTC. Encoded protein: CASSYSGQPGETQYF.

DNA of the CDR3: TGTGCCAGCAGCCATAACTACAATGAGCAGTTCTTC. This encodes CASSHNYNEQFF. The chain combines TRBV6-1 with TRBJ2-1; D is ambiguous. The CDR3 has 12 residues. Trimming stripped 6 bases from V and 3 bases from J, with 6 bases between. Germline assignment: CDR1 MNHNS and CDR2 SASEGT.

The chain joins TRBV19 to TRBJ2-7; 9 bases line up with TRBD2. V lost 0 bases, J lost 6 bases, and 6 bases stayed unmatched. The CDR3 covers 15 residues. Germline V gives CDR1 LNHDA, CDR2 SQIVND (reference sequence). The CDR3 is CASSIEAGGPFEQYF. The CDR3 DNA follows: TGTGCCAGTAGTATAGAGGCGGGAGGGCCTTTCGAGCAGTACTTC.

This clone has a handful of counts. The V and J genes are TRBV13 and TRBJ2-7; TRBD2 aligns across 10 bases. V shed 3 bases, J shed 5 bases, and the junction held 7 bases outside the gene matches. CDR1 and CDR2 from the germline V gene are PRHDT and FYEKMQ (reference sequence). The CDR3 is made up of 15 amino acids. This chain's CDR3 is CASSFILAGINEQYF. The CDR3 region has the DNA TGTGCCAGCAGCTTTATACTAGCGGGAATCAACGAGCAGTACTTC.

V usage is TRBV9 and J usage is TRBJ2-5; 13 bases are a match to TRBD2. CDR1 SGDLS and CDR2 YYNGEE come from the germline V gene. Trimming at V came to 4 bases and at J to 2 bases, leaving 8 bases not matched to a gene. This CDR3 is built from 17 residues. CDR3 bases: TGTGCCAGCAGCCTCGGACTAGCGGGAGCAGGGCAAGAGACCCAGTACTTC. It yields the protein CASSLGLAGAGQETQYF. The entire variable domain, with the rest obtained from reference TRBV9 and TRBJ2-5, is as follows: DSGVTQTPKHLITATGQRVTLRCSPRSGDLSVYWYQQSLDQGLQFLIQYYNGEERAKGNILERFSAQQFPDLHSELNLSSLELGDSALYFCASSLGLAGAGQETQYFGPGTRLLVL.

This chain connects TRBV19 to TRBJ2-1; D is unresolved. V was trimmed by 7 bases and J by 9 bases, leaving 10 bases between them. Germline CDR1 is LNHDA and CDR2 is SQIVND (reference sequence). The CDR3 consists of 11 residues. The CDR3, as DNA: TGTGCCAGTACCGATTACGGTGAGCAGTTCTTC. Its protein product is CASTDYGEQFF.